This TCR beta chain was observed in a study of blood T cell repertoires in COVID-19. Profiling relied on immunoSEQ multiplex PCR, and the TCRdb table lists in-frame clones only, not all of them. The sample yields roughly 380,000 clones, more than 75% seen once. This CDR3 contains 16 residues. Trimming removed 5 bases from V and 10 bases from J; junction bases left unmatched: 18. Looked up from germline, CDR1 is SGHRS and CDR2 is YFSETQ. This sequence was found in a woman aged 30 to 39 who had recovered from COVID-19. The chain is built from TRBV5-1 and TRBJ2-1; 7 nucleotides align to TRBD2. The sequencing sample was made of PBMCs or T cells enriched from blood (not recorded which). In nucleotides, the CDR3 is TGCGCCAGCAGTCCGAGCCCGGGACTAATCGTAGGAGAGCAGTTCTTC. This gives the protein CASSPSPGLIVGEQFF.